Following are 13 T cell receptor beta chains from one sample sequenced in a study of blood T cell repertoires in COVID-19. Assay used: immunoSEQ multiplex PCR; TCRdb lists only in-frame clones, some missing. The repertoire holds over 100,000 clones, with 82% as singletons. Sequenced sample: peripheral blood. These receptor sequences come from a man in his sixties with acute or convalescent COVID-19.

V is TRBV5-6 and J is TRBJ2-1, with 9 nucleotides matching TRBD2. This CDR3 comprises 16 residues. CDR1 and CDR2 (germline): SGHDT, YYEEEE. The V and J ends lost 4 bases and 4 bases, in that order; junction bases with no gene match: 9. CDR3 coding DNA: TGTGCCAGCAGCGACACGCGGGGGGGCCTTTACAATGAGCAGTTCTTC. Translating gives CASSDTRGGLYNEQFF.

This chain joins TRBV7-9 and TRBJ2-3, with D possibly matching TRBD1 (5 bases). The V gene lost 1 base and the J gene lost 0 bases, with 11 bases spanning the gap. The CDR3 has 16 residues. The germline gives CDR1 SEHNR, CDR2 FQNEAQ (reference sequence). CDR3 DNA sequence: TGTGCCAGCAGCTTAGGGACATCGTCTAGCACAGATACGCAGTATTTT. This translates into CASSLGTSSSTDTQYF.

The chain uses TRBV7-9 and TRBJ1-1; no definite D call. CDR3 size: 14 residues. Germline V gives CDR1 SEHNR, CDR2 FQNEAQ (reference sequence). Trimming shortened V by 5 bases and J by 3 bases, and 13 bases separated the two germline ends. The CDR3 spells CASSQWVGDTEAFF. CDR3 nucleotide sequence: TGTGCCAGCAGCCAGTGGGTGGGAGACACTGAAGCTTTCTTT.

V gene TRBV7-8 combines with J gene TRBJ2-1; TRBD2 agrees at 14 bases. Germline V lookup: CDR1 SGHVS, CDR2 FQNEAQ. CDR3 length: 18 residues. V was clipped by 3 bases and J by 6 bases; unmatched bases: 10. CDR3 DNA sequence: TGTGCCAGCAGCTTCACTATAGGACTAGCGGGAGGACGCAATGAGCAGTTCTTC. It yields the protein CASSFTIGLAGGRNEQFF.

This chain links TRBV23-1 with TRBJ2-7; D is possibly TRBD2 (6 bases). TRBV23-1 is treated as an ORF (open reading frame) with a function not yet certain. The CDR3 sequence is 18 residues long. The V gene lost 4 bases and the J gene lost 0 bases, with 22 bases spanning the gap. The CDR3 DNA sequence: TGCGCCAGCAGTCTTACCGGGATGGGTAGCGGAAGCTCCTACGAGCAGTACTTC. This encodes CASSLTGMGSGSSYEQYF.

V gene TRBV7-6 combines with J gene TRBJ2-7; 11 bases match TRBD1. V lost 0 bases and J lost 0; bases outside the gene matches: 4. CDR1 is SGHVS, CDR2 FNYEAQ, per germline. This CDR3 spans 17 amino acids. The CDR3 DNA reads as TGTGCCAGCAGCTTAGCGGGGGGGACAGGGGGCTCCTACGAGCAGTACTTC. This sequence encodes CASSLAGGTGGSYEQYF. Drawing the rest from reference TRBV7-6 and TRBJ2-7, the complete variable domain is GAGVSQSPRYKVTKRGQDVALRCDPISGHVSLYWYRQALGQGPEFLTYFNYEAQQDKSGLPNDRFSAERPEGSISTLTIQRTEQRDSAMYRCASSLAGGTGGSYEQYFGPGTRLTVT.

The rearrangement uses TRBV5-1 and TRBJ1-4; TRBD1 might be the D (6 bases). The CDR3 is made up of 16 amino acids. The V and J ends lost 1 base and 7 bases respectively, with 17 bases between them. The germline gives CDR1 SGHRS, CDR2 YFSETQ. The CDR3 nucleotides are TGCGCCAGCAGCTTGTTGGGGGCTTCGAGGAGTGAAAAACTGTTTTTT. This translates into CASSLLGASRSEKLFF.

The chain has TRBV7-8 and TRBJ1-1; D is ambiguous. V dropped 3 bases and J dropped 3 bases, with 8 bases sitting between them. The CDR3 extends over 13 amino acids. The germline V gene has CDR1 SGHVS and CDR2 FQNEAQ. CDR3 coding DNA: TGTGCCAGCAGCTTCCGGGAGTACACTGAAGCTTTCTTT. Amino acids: CASSFREYTEAFF.

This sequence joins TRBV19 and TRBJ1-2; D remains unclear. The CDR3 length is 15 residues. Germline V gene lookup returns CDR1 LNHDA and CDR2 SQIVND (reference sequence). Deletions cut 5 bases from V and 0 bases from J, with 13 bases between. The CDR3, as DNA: TGTGCCAGTAGTCCTTGGACTGTAGCTAACTATGGCTACACCTTC. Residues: CASSPWTVANYGYTF.

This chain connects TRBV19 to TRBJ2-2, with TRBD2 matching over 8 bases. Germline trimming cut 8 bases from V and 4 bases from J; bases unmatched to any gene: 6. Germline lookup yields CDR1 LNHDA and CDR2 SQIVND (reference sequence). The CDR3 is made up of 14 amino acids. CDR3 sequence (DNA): TGTGCCAGTTTAAAGCGGGAGCGCACCGGGGAGCTGTTTTTT. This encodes CASLKRERTGELFF.

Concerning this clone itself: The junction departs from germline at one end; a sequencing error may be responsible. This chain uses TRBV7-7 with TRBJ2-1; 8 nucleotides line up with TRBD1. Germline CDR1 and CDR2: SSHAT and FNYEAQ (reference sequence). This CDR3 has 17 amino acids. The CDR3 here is CASSLAFGDRLYNEQFF. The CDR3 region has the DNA TGTGCTAGCAGCTTAGCGTTCGGGGACAGGCTCTACAATGAGCAGTTCTTC.

DNA for the CDR3: TGTGCCTGGACCCGACAGGGGGCAACTAATGAAAAACTGTTTTTT. The encoded protein is CAWTRQGATNEKLFF. The chain couples TRBV30 to TRBJ1-4; 9 bases align to TRBD1. This CDR3 has 15 amino acids. V was pared by 4 bases and J by 0 bases, with 3 bases of the junction left unmatched. Germline CDR1 reads GTSNPN; CDR2 reads SVGIG (reference sequence).

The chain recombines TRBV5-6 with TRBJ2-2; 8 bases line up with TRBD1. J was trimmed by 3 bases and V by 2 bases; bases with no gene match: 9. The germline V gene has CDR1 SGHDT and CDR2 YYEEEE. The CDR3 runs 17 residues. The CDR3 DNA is TGTGCCAGCAGCTTTCCAATACAGGGGGGCGACACCGGGGAGCTGTTTTTT. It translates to CASSFPIQGGDTGELFF.